This TCR beta chain emerged from a study of early T cells in non-severe SARS-CoV-2 infection. About the study: Chains from this unsorted whole-blood bulk RNA could not be paired.

Unique molecular identifiers tagged individual cDNA molecules. TCRdb independently ran MiXCR on the 5' RACE reads; one entry per CDR3 protein. The sample contains about 98,000 distinct CDR3 sequences, approximately 9.9% of which appear only once. This clonotype was observed a handful of times. Its target is not known. Study findings and constraints: Private and CD4 specificities were missed by VDJdb matching, skewed to anti-spike CD8.

Germline values: CDR1 SGHNT, CDR2 YYREEE (reference sequence). The CDR3 totals 15 residues. V lost 5 bases, J lost 2 bases, and 8 bases stayed unmatched. V is TRBV5-4 and J is TRBJ2-3, with 7 bases identical to TRBD1. The source is an adult who was a healthcare worker with PCR-confirmed SARS-CoV-2 infection or an uninfected control (not recorded which). Sequences were obtained from whole blood. The CDR3 region is CASSRTGVFTDTQYF. For the CDR3, the DNA is TGTGCCAGCAGTCGGACAGGAGTTTTCACAGATACGCAGTATTTT.